The T cell receptor beta chain under discussion was sequenced for a study of blood T cell repertoires in COVID-19 (dated by TCRdb to 2020 to 2021). General notes on the study: The collaborator samples originated in the United States, Italy and Spain and spanned the acute and convalescent phases of COVID-19. Where available, HLA class I and class II types were taken from metadata supplied by the sample provider and were not determined by assay-based typing. A de-identified subject ID, COVID-19 status, age in years and sex were almost always included in the sample metadata. The samples were drawn from the first 160 participants of the ongoing ImmuneRACE study and from over a thousand subjects provided by 6 global collaborators. The repertoires were released in a freely available public database intended as a resource for research on the immune response to SARS-CoV-2. Subjects who had been exposed to COVID-19, were actively infected with it, or had recovered from it provided the deeply sampled blood TCRbeta repertoires that made up the dataset. The prospective study material was composed of cDNA or gDNA derived from T cells, B-cell-depleted T cells, or PBMCs.

Whole blood was collected in K2EDTA tubes by collaborating institutions according to the institutions' own protocols. For TCRbeta analysis, collaborator samples were shipped as frozen whole blood, as isolated PBMCs, or as DNA extracted from either sample type. Study-wide conclusions, independent of this receptor: How much clinical and demographic metadata was included differed by source and by participant, and the metadata was provided uncurated.

Remarks on this clone: Its antigen is still unknown. The record has no base qualities; no much larger clone is one base away.

The CDR3 goes from the cysteine to the phenylalanine over 18 residues. The CDR3 DNA has 54 bases and is translated from base 1. Reading the germline V gene gives CDR1 ENHRY and CDR2 SYGVKD. Trimming accounts for 3 bases at V and 2 bases at J, while the number of junction bases matched to no gene is 8. The immunoSEQ Assay, a bias-controlled multiplex PCR, was used to amplify TCRbeta CDR3 regions from genomic DNA. The authors processed their data as follows. The number of nucleated cells in each sample was estimated by amplification of reference gene primers within the assay. Sequence reads were collapsed and filtered to measure the absolute abundance of every unique TCRbeta CDR3 rearrangement. Productive Simpson clonality was computed per sample as the square root of Simpson's diversity index over productive rearrangements. The source is immuneACCESS, and TCRdb retained only in-frame sequences with V and J called. Part of the clones is not carried over; for the studies checked, unresolved V genes explain less than half of this, and the remainder is unexplained. From that table come the V and J calls and clone size; the DNA was used to work out D and trimming. This sample holds some 200,000 clones; around nine tenths were observed only once. The biggest ten clones account for 2.7% of the sample.

The V and J genes are TRBV10-3 and TRBJ2-6, and 9 junction bases match TRBD1. This sequence was found in a man aged 40-55 years with active or convalescent COVID-19. The sample was peripheral blood. The CDR3 protein: CAISERGQGSAGANVLTF. Read as DNA, the sequence is TGTGCCATCAGTGAAAGGGGACAGGGATCTGCTGGGGCCAACGTCCTGACTTTC.